This T cell receptor (beta chain) came from a study of liver allograft versus peripheral blood T cells. Study background: Repertoires from peripheral blood of liver transplant recipients were compared with those inside their transplanted livers.

Germline CDR1 and CDR2: SGHNT and YYREEE (reference sequence). With 0 bases removed from V and 0 bases from J, the gap between germline ends came to 19 bases. This CDR3 spans 19 amino acids. There are a few counts of this clonotype. The antigen remains undetermined. The study's findings and limits: In liver allografts, T cell receptor repertoires reportedly differed from the repertoires found in peripheral blood.

TCRdb redid the calling of the reads with MiXCR, one entry per CDR3 protein. The table has about 13,000 distinct CDR3 sequences, around 18% seen once. The sequence was obtained from a human patient who had a liver transplant. Some T cells may have originated in the graft donor. The chain joins TRBV5-4 to TRBJ1-3; D may be TRBD1 (6 bases). This CDR3 reads CASSLVGGGSGSSGNTIYF. CDR3 bases: TGTGCCAGCAGCTTGGTCGGCGGGGGCTCCGGGTCCTCTGGAAACACCATATATTTT.